This TCR beta chain was captured by sequencing in a study of blood T cell repertoires in COVID-19. For the study at large: Sites across the United States, Italy and Spain contributed samples from acute and convalescent COVID-19.

The germline CDR1 and CDR2 sequences are ENHRY and SYGVKD. The CDR3 runs 12 residues. As handled by the study authors: The assay estimated nucleated cells by amplifying reference gene primers. TCRdb's copy holds only in-frame clones and misses some; the assay was immunoSEQ multiplex PCR. The V and J calls and clone size were taken over from that table, and D and trimming were inferred from the DNA. The table lists 200,000 to 250,000 clones, roughly four fifths of them singletons. Sequences were obtained from peripheral blood. The J gene is TRBJ2-1, the V gene TRBV10-3; 8 nucleotides agree with TRBD2. This sequence was found in a woman aged 45-60 years with acute or convalescent COVID-19. CDR3 coding DNA: TGTGCAGCGGGAGATGATGGGTCTGAGCAGTTCTTC. This codes for CAAGDDGSEQFF.